This passage covers 22 T cell receptor beta chains from one sample sequenced in a study of blood T cell dynamics during melanoma immunotherapy (dated by TCRdb to 2020 to 2021). The receptor library was made with the immunoSEQ multiplex PCR assay. TCRdb took this table from immuneACCESS and kept in-frame rearrangements with V and J called. Such tables lack part of the clones; where checked against another copy, unresolved V genes explain under half of the gap, and the rest is unexplained. Here the sample has 15,000 or so clones; about 94% occur a single time. Roughly 0.22% of the sample lies in the top ten. This specimen's time point label, interpreted: week 3, after first cycle of checkpoint inhibitor. The specimen comprised effector memory CD8+ T cells from blood, sampled from a patient treated with checkpoint blockade. The receptors originated from a human donor with melanoma.

This clone was found once. This sequence joins TRBV23-1 and TRBJ1-1; D gene unclear. TRBV23-1 is an open reading frame whose function is uncertain. There are 14 residues in the CDR3. The V end lost 2 bases, the J end lost 8 bases, and 15 bases lay between the germline ends. CDR3 in amino acids: CASSQGRSSSEAFF. The DNA for the CDR3 is TGCGCCAGCAGTCAAGGACGTTCCTCCTCCGAAGCTTTCTTT.

This clone was seen more than once but under ten times. The rearrangement uses TRBV21-1 and TRBJ2-2; TRBD1 is the table's D call, not checked against the DNA. TRBV21-1 is classified as a pseudogene. The CDR3 totals 14 residues. The CDR3 sequence is CASSEYRVPGELFF. The DNA of the CDR3 is TGTGCCAGCAGCGAATACAGGGTTCCCGGGGAGCTGTTTTTT.

This chain connects TRBV28 to TRBJ2-4; 7 positions match TRBD2. This CDR3 region has 14 residues. CDR1 is MDHEN, CDR2 SYDVKM, per germline. The trim removed 5 bases at V and 2 bases at J, leaving 3 bases unmatched. The CDR3 DNA sequence: TGTGCCAGCAGTCCGGGAGGTCCCAAAAACATTCAGTACTTC. It encodes CASSPGGPKNIQYF.

The V call is TRBV6-7, the J call TRBJ2-3; 8 bases match TRBD1. TRBV6-7 is an ORF for which the function is uncertain. The ends lost 2 bases at V and 4 bases at J; junction bases unmatched: 2. This CDR3 spans 14 amino acids. Written as DNA, the CDR3 is TGTGCCAGCAGTTACGTGACAGGGGCAGATACGCAGTATTTT. Amino acids: CASSYVTGADTQYF.

The chain employs TRBV13 and TRBJ2-2; TRBD1 might be the D (6 bases). Trimming left V 4 bases short and J 5 bases short, with 14 bases between. This CDR3 is 15 amino acids long. Germline V gives CDR1 PRHDT, CDR2 FYEKMQ (reference sequence). The chain's CDR3 is CASSSTRGATGELFF. CDR3 nucleotides: TGTGCCAGCAGCTCCACCAGGGGAGCGACCGGGGAGCTGTTTTTT.

As regards this clone: Other DNA sequences in the sample encode the same CDR3. The chain employs TRBV9 and TRBJ2-1; D is undetermined. The CDR3 has 12 residues. Germline loops: CDR1 SGDLS, CDR2 YYNGEE. V lost 4 bases to trimming and J lost 3 bases, with 5 bases between them. In nucleotides, the CDR3 is TGTGCCAGCAGCCCGAGCTACAATGAGCAGTTCTTC. This translates into CASSPSYNEQFF.

This chain joins TRBV2 and TRBJ2-5; TRBD2 aligns across 10 bases. CDR1 and CDR2 (germline): SNHLY, FYNNEI. V trimming: 6 bases; J trimming: 5 bases; junction bases outside the gene matches: 6. The CDR3 has 14 residues. This CDR3 is CASSQREGRETQYF. CDR3 bases: TGTGCCAGCAGCCAGCGGGAGGGCCGGGAGACCCAGTACTTC.

This chain uses TRBV15 with TRBJ2-4, with TRBD2 matching 12 bases. Germline V gives CDR1 LNHNV, CDR2 YYDKDF (reference sequence). This CDR3 region has 16 residues. The V and J ends lost 1 base and 8 bases, in that order; junction bases with no gene match: 6. CDR3 in DNA: TGTGCCACCAGCAGAGTCGGACTAGCGGGAAGGGACATTCAGTACTTC. It is translated as CATSRVGLAGRDIQYF.

The rearrangement links TRBV27 to TRBJ2-3; the D is unclear. CDR1 is MNHEY, CDR2 SMNVEV, per germline (reference sequence). CDR3 length: 13 residues. The germline V and J ends were trimmed by 2 bases and 0 bases, with 3 bases remaining between them. CDR3 in DNA: TGTGCCAGCAGTTTAACCAGCACAGATACGCAGTATTTT. Amino acid sequence: CASSLTSTDTQYF.

The chain links TRBV10-2 to TRBJ2-1; tentative D call: TRBD2 (5 bases). The V and J ends lost 4 bases and 4 bases respectively, with 8 bases between them. This CDR3 has 13 residues. Per germline, CDR1 WSHSY and CDR2 SAAADI. For the CDR3, the DNA is TGCGCCAGCAGTGGAACTAGGTACAATGAGCAGTTCTTC. Amino acid sequence: CASSGTRYNEQFF.

V gene TRBV10-3 combines with J gene TRBJ1-2; no reliable D call. The germline V gene encodes CDR1 ENHRY and CDR2 SYGVKD. CDR3 size: 13 residues. V was cut by 7 bases and J by 2 bases, with 11 bases left in between. The CDR3 region is CAITLGGNYGYTF. CDR3 nucleotides: TGTGCCATCACCCTCGGTGGGAACTATGGCTACACCTTC.

V is TRBV11-2 and J is TRBJ2-1; TRBD2 matches 10 bases. V trimming: 3 bases; J trimming: 2 bases; junction bases outside the gene matches: 4. This CDR3 is 16 amino acids long. Germline-derived CDR1 and CDR2 are SGHAT and FQNNGV. CDR3 in amino acids: CASSFLSGRAYNEQFF. CDR3 coding DNA: TGTGCCAGCAGCTTCTTGAGCGGGAGGGCCTACAATGAGCAGTTCTTC. The entire variable domain, with the rest obtained from reference TRBV11-2 and TRBJ2-1, is as follows: EAGVAQSPRYKIIEKRQSVAFWCNPISGHATLYWYQQILGQGPKLLIQFQNNGVVDDSQLPKDRFSAERLKGVDSTLKIQPAKLEDSAVYLCASSFLSGRAYNEQFFGPGTRLTVL.

The count of this clone is one. The chain is built from TRBV5-1 and TRBJ1-3, with D possibly TRBD1 on 6 matching bases. Trimming left V 1 base short and J 0 bases short, with 11 bases between. The CDR3 sequence is 16 residues long. Germline assignment: CDR1 SGHRS and CDR2 YFSETQ. The DNA of the CDR3 is TGCGCCAGCAGCTTGCACAGGGCACTCTCTGGAAACACCATATATTTT. Protein sequence: CASSLHRALSGNTIYF.

The genes are TRBV7-6 and TRBJ2-5; possible D gene TRBD2, 5 bases. The CDR3 has 16 amino acids. V lost 0 bases to trimming and J lost 2 bases, with 13 bases between them. Germline values: CDR1 SGHVS, CDR2 FNYEAQ. CDR3 in DNA: TGTGCCAGCAGCTTAGCGGGAGTGAGACCACAAGAGACCCAGTACTTC. Translation gives CASSLAGVRPQETQYF. The whole variable domain, filled in from reference TRBV7-6 and TRBJ2-5, reads GAGVSQSPRYKVTKRGQDVALRCDPISGHVSLYWYRQALGQGPEFLTYFNYEAQQDKSGLPNDRFSAERPEGSISTLTIQRTEQRDSAMYRCASSLAGVRPQETQYFGPGTRLLVL.

V and J are TRBV15 and TRBJ1-2; no clear D. The CDR3 has 12 residues. Trimming stripped 6 bases from V and 4 bases from J, with 9 bases between. CDR1 is LNHNV, CDR2 YYDKDF, per germline (reference sequence). The CDR3 region has the DNA TGTGCCACCAGGGCAGCTCGCTATGGCTACACCTTC. This codes for CATRAARYGYTF.

The J gene is TRBJ1-2, the V gene TRBV11-3; possible D gene TRBD1, 5 bases. The CDR3 consists of 20 residues. Germline loops: CDR1 SGHNT, CDR2 YENEEA. V dropped 0 bases and J dropped 1 base, with 24 bases sitting between them. For the CDR3, the DNA is TGTGCCAGCAGCTTAGAGGGAGGGAGTCCGGGGGGAGTGGGTAACTATGGCTACACCTTC. Its translation is CASSLEGGSPGGVGNYGYTF. The whole variable domain, remainder taken from reference TRBV11-3 and TRBJ1-2, is EAGVVQSPRYKIIEKKQPVAFWCNPISGHNTLYWYLQNLGQGPELLIRYENEEAVDDSQLPKDRFSAERLKGVDSTLKIQPAELGDSAVYLCASSLEGGSPGGVGNYGYTFGSGTRLTVV.

V is TRBV5-1 and J is TRBJ1-2, with 11 positions matching TRBD1. CDR3 size: 17 residues. Germline CDR1 reads SGHRS; CDR2 reads YFSETQ. Trimming cost V 3 bases and J 0 bases; bases outside gene matches: 7. The CDR3 region has the DNA TGCGCCAGCAGCTCCTCGCCGGGACAGGGGGCTAACTATGGCTACACCTTC. Translation gives CASSSSPGQGANYGYTF.

The rearrangement joins TRBV4-1 to TRBJ2-7; TRBD2 is a possible D gene (6 bases). Trimming stripped 3 bases from V and 5 bases from J, with 17 bases between. In germline, CDR1 is MGHRA, CDR2 YSYEKL. The CDR3 is 15 amino acids. This chain's CDR3 is CASSQSLAPRNEQYF. The CDR3 nucleotides are TGCGCCAGCAGCCAGTCGCTAGCGCCAAGAAACGAGCAGTACTTC.

The V gene is TRBV7-9, the J gene TRBJ1-1; no clear D gene. The CDR3 has 12 amino acids. The germline V and J ends were trimmed by 2 bases and 1 base, with 2 bases remaining between them. Germline V CDR1 and CDR2: SEHNR, FQNEAQ (reference sequence). The CDR3 here is CASSLQNTEAFF. The CDR3 bases are TGTGCCAGCAGCTTACAGAACACTGAAGCTTTCTTT.

The chain couples TRBV4-1 to TRBJ1-1; 7 bases line up with TRBD1. The V segment lost 1 base and the J segment 5 bases; nucleotides outside the gene matches: 10. The CDR3 is 16 amino acids. CDR1 MGHRA and CDR2 YSYEKL come from the germline V gene. The CDR3 region is CASSQAGGGGWTEAFF. As DNA, the CDR3 is TGCGCCAGCAGCCAAGCGGGGGGAGGGGGCTGGACTGAAGCTTTCTTT.

CDR3 region: CASSEGWAVGYGYTF. The CDR3 DNA is TGTGCCAGCAGTGAGGGGTGGGCAGTCGGGTATGGCTACACCTTC. The chain is built from TRBV6-1 and TRBJ1-2; D is uncertain. Trimming removed 3 bases from V and 5 bases from J, with 16 bases in between. CDR1 and CDR2 from the germline V gene are MNHNS and SASEGT. The CDR3 extends over 15 amino acids.

This chain links TRBV29-1 with TRBJ1-4; D gene uncertain. Germline V gene data show CDR1 as SQVTM and CDR2 as ANQGSEA. V lost 3 bases to trimming and J lost 10 bases, with 9 bases between them. The CDR3 has 11 residues. CDR3 residues: CSVDVGGKLFF. The DNA for the CDR3 is TGCAGCGTTGATGTGGGAGGAAAACTGTTTTTT.